This T cell receptor beta chain was documented in a study of blood T cell repertoires in COVID-19. Measured with immunoSEQ multiplex PCR; TCRdb has only the in-frame clones, and not every one. Here the sample spans some 220,000 clones, roughly 85% being singletons. There are 17 residues in the CDR3. Germline V lookup: CDR1 ENHRY, CDR2 SYGVKD. V trimming: 3 bases; J trimming: 1 base; junction bases outside the gene matches: 5. Sample: peripheral blood. The chain uses TRBV10-3 and TRBJ2-1; 11 nucleotides agree with TRBD2. This sequence was found in a woman between 65 and 79 years old with COVID-19, enrolled during active disease. This CDR3 is CAISDPTSGKSYNEQFF. CDR3 DNA: TGTGCCATCAGTGACCCGACTAGCGGGAAATCCTACAATGAGCAGTTCTTC.